This T cell receptor (beta chain) was profiled in a study of identical twins. Study-level findings and limits: Among out-of-frame alpha sequences shared by twins, low generation probability occurred in excess.

The cDNA had a unique molecular identifier and a template-switch universal primer site. TCRdb passed the 5' RACE reads through MiXCR, listing each CDR3 protein once. The table has some 710,000 distinct CDR3 sequences, around 6% seen once. This clonotype was detected many times. The antigen is not known. The CDR3 is 13 residues long. The germline CDR1 and CDR2 sequences are SGHTA and FQGNSA. V gave up 5 bases and J gave up 2 bases, with 7 bases separating them. This clonotype was obtained from a young man in good health. V and J are TRBV7-2 and TRBJ2-1; tentatively, D is TRBD2 (5 bases). Sequences were obtained from naive T cells sorted from blood. This chain's CDR3 is CASSLTTYNEQFF. Here the CDR3 DNA reads TGTGCCAGCAGCCTGACTACCTACAATGAGCAGTTCTTC.